This TCR beta chain came from a study of neoadjuvant anti-PD-1 for oral cavity cancer. These newly diagnosed stage II-IVA oral cavity squamous cell carcinoma patients had no prior systemic or radiation treatment. Cohort: HPV-negative, locally advanced oral cavity squamous cell carcinoma patients. This CDR3 is built from 16 residues. V was clipped by 3 bases and J by 7 bases; unmatched bases: 11. The germline gives CDR1 SNHLY, CDR2 FYNNEI. As concerns this clone: The antigen remains undetermined.

Broader study findings: Pretreatment Treg/Th17 ratio correlated inversely with post-treatment tumor clonality. Non-responders to neoadjuvant nivolumab had significantly more clonal PBMC T cells than responders.

The assay was immunoSEQ multiplex PCR, and TCRdb's table has in-frame clones only and misses some. This sample has about 14,000 clones, with approximately 63% found just once. The V call is TRBV2, the J call TRBJ1-4; the match to TRBD1 covers 7 bases. The sequences come from PBMCs, collected before nivolumab (anti-PD-1) treatment. This sequence originates from a person aged 35-79 years with oral cavity squamous cell carcinoma. CDR3 sequence (DNA): TGTGCCAGCAGTGATCCACTGACAGGGATTGGTGAAAAACTGTTTTTT. This translates into CASSDPLTGIGEKLFF.